This TCR beta chain was sequenced during a study of OX40 agonist ivuxolimab in advanced cancers. Study-level background: Hepatocellular carcinoma, melanoma, renal cell or head and neck cancer was diagnosed in the dose-escalation patients. Study findings and constraints: More expanded clones were found, on average, in CD8+ than in CD4+ T cells.

In this sample, this clone turned up a few times. The antigen is unknown. V was clipped by 10 bases and J by 7 bases, with 17 bases between them. This CDR3 has 12 amino acids. Germline V gene sequence: CDR1 ENHRY, CDR2 SYGVKD. Using immunoSEQ multiplex PCR, the repertoire was profiled, and TCRdb retains in-frame clones only, with some absent. The sample has fewer than 95,000 clones, about 93% seen once. This TCR was recovered from an adult with an advanced solid tumor such as melanoma, head and neck, liver or kidney cancer. This sample comprised CD4+ or CD8+ T cells sorted from blood, obtained in a trial of the OX40 agonist ivuxolimab. V is TRBV10-3 and J is TRBJ2-7, with unresolved D. The CDR3 sequence is CATTVGTREQYF. The CDR3 region has the DNA TGTGCCACCACCGTTGGTACGAGGGAGCAGTACTTC.